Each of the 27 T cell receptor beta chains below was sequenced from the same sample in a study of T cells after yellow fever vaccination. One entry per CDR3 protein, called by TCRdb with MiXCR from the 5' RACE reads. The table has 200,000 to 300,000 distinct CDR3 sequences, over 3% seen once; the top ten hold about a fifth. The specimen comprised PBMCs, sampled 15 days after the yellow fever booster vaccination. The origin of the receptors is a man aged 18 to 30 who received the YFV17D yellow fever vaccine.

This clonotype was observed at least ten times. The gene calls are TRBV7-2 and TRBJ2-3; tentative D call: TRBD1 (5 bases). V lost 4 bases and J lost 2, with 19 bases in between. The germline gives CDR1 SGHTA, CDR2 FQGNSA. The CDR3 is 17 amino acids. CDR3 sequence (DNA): TGTGCCAGCAGCTCCAATTTTGGGTACAGGTACACAGATACGCAGTATTTT. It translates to CASSSNFGYRYTDTQYF.

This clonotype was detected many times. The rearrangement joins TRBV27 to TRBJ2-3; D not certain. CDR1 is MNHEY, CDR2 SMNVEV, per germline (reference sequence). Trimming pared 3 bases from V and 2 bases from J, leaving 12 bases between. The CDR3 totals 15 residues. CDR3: CASSFLAGVTDTQYF. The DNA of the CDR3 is TGTGCCAGCAGTTTTTTAGCAGGAGTCACAGATACGCAGTATTTT.

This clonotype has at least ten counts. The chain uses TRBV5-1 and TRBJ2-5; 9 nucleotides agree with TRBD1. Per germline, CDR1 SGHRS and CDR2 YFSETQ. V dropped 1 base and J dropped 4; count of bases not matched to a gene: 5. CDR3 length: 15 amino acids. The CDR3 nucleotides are TGCGCCAGCAGCTTGCCCGGGACAGGGATAGAGACCCAGTACTTC. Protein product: CASSLPGTGIETQYF.

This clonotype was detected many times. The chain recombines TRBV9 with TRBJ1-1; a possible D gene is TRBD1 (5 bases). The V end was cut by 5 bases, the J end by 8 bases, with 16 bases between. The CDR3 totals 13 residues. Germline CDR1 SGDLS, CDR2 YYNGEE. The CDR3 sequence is CASSAGGTTEAFF. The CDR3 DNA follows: TGTGCCAGCAGTGCCGGCGGGACGACCGAAGCTTTCTTT.

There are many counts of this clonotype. The DNA of the CDR3 is TGCAGTGCTAGTCTCCTCACCGGGGGCCCTAGCACAGATACGCAGTATTTT. Translation: CSASLLTGGPSTDTQYF. The chain has TRBV20-1 and TRBJ2-3; TRBD1 or TRBD2 may be the D gene (6 bases each). This CDR3 has 17 amino acids. V lost 3 bases and J 0 bases, leaving 19 bases between the germline ends. Germline-derived CDR1 and CDR2 are DFQATT and SNEGSKA (reference sequence).

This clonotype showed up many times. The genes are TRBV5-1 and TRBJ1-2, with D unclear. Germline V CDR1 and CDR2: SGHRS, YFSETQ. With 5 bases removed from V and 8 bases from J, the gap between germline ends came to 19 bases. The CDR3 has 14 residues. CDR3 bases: TGCGCCAGCAGTTCGGATTGGGGTATGGGCGGCTACACCTTC. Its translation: CASSSDWGMGGYTF.

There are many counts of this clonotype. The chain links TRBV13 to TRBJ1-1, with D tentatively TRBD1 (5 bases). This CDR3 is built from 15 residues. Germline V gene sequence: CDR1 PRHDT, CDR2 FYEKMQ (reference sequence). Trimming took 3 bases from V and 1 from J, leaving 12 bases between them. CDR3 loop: CASSFHRDSNTEAFF. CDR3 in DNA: TGTGCCAGCAGCTTTCACCGGGACTCGAACACTGAAGCTTTCTTT. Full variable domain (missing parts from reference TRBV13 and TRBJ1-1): AAGVIQSPRHLIKEKRETATLKCYPIPRHDTVYWYQQGPGQDPQFLISFYEKMQSDKGSIPDRFSAQQFSDYHSELNMSSLELGDSALYFCASSFHRDSNTEAFFGQGTRLTVV.

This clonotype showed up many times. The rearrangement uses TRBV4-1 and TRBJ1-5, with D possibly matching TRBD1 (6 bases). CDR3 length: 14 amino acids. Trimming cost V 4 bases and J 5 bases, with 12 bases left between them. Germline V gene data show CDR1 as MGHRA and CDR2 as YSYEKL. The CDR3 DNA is TGCGCCAGCAGCCTCCGGGACACATATCAGCCCCAGCATTTT. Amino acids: CASSLRDTYQPQHF.

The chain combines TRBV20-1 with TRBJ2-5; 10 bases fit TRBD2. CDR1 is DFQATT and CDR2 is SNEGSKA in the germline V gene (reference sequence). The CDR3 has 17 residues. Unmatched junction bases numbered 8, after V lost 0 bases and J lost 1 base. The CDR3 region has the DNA TGCAGTGCTAGAGATCTGGATAGCGGGGGGTTCCAAGAGACCCAGTACTTC. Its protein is CSARDLDSGGFQETQYF.

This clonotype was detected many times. Here the CDR3 reads CASSAPAGNHNEQFF. CDR3 in DNA: TGTGCCAGCAGTGCCCCGGCAGGGAACCACAATGAGCAGTTCTTC. The chain carries TRBV25-1 and TRBJ2-1; D may be TRBD1 (5 bases). CDR3 length: 15 residues. Germline CDR1 is MGHDK and CDR2 is SYGVNS. Trimming removed 4 bases from V and 5 bases from J, with 15 bases in between.

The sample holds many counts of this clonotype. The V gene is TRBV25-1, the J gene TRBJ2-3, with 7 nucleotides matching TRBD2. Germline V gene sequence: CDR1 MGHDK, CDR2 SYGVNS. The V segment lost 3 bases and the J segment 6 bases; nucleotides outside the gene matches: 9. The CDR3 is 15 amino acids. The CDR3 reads CASSDSAGDGDTQYF. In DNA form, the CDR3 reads TGTGCCAGCAGTGACTCGGCGGGGGATGGGGATACGCAGTATTTT.

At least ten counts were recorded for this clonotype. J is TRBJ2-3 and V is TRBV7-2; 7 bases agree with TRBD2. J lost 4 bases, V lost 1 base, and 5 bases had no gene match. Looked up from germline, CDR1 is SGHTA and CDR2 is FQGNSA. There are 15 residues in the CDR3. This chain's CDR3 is CASSLGGGRSDTQYF. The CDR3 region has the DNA TGTGCCAGCAGCTTAGGCGGGGGTCGTTCAGATACGCAGTATTTT.

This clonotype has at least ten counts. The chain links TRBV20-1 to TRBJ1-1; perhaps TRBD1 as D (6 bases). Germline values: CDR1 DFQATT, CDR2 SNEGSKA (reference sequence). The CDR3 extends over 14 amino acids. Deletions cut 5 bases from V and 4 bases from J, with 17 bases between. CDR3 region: CSASSGALSTEAFF. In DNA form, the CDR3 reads TGCAGTGCTTCTTCGGGGGCTCTGAGCACTGAAGCTTTCTTT.

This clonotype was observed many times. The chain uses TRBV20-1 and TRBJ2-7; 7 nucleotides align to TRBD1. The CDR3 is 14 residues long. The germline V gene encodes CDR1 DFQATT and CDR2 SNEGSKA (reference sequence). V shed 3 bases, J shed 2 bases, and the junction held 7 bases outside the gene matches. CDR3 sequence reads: CSARGDSGAYEQYF. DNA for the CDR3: TGCAGTGCTAGGGGGGACAGCGGAGCCTACGAGCAGTACTTC.

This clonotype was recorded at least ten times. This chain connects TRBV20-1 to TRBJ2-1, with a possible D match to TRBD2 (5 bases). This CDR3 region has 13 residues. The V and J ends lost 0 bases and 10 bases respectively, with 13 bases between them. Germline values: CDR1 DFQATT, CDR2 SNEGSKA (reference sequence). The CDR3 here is CSARDHGVGEQFF. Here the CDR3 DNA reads TGCAGTGCTAGAGATCACGGGGTTGGAGAGCAGTTCTTC.

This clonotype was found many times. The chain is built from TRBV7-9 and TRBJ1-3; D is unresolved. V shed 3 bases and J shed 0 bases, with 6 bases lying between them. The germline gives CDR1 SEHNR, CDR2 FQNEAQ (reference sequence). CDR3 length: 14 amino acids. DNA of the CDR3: TGTGCCAGCAGCTTTACCGGCTCTGGAAACACCATATATTTT. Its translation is CASSFTGSGNTIYF.

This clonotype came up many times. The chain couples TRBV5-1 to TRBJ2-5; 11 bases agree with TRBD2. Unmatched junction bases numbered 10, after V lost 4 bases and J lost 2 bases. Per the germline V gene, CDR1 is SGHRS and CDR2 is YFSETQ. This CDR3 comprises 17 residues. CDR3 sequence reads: CASSRIAGGLKQETQYF. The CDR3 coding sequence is TGCGCCAGCAGCCGGATAGCGGGGGGGCTTAAACAAGAGACCCAGTACTTC.

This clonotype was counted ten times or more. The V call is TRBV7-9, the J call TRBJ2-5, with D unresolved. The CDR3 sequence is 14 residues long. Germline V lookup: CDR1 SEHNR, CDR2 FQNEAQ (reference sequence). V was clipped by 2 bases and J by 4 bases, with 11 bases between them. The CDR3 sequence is CASSLSRLVETQYF. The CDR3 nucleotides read TGTGCCAGCAGCTTATCACGGCTGGTAGAGACCCAGTACTTC.

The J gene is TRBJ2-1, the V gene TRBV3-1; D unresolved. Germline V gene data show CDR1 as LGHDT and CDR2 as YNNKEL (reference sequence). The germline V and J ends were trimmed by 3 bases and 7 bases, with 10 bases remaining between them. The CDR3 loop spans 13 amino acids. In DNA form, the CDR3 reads TGTGCCAGCAGCCAGTCTCCGGAAAATGAGCAGTTCTTC. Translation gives CASSQSPENEQFF.

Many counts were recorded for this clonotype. CDR3 sequence reads: CASSSIMNTEAFF. CDR3 coding DNA: TGTGCCAGCAGCTCGATAATGAACACTGAAGCTTTCTTT. This chain joins TRBV7-2 and TRBJ1-1; D remains ambiguous. The germline CDR1 and CDR2 sequences are SGHTA and FQGNSA. The length of the CDR3 is 13 residues. Trimming shortened V by 4 bases and J by 0 bases, and 6 bases separated the two germline ends.

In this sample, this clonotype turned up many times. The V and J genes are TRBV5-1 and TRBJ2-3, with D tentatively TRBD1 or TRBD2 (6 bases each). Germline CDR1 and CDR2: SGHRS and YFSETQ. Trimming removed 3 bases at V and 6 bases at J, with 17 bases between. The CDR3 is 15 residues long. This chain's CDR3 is CASSSGGRAVDTQYF. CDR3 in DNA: TGCGCCAGCAGCTCCGGGGGCCGAGCTGTCGATACGCAGTATTTT.

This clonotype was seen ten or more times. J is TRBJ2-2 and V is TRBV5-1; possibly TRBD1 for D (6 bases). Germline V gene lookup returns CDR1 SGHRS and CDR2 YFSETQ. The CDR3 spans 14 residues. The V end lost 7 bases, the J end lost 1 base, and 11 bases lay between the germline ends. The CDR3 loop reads CASHTTGNTGELFF. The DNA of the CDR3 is TGCGCCAGCCACACGACAGGGAACACCGGGGAGCTGTTTTTT.

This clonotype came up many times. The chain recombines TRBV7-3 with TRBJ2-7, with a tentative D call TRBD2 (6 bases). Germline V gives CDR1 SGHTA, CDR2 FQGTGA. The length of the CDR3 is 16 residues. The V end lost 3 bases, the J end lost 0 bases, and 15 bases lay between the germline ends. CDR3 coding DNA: TGTGCCAGCAGCTTCCCGGGACTCCTAATCTCCTACGAGCAGTACGTC. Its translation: CASSFPGLLISYEQYV.

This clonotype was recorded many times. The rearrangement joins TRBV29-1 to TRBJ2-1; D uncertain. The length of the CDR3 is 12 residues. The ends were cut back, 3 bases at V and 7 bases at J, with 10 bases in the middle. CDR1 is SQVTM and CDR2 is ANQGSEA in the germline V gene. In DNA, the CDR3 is TGCAGCGTTGACCAAGACTGGAATGAGCAGTTCTTC. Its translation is CSVDQDWNEQFF.

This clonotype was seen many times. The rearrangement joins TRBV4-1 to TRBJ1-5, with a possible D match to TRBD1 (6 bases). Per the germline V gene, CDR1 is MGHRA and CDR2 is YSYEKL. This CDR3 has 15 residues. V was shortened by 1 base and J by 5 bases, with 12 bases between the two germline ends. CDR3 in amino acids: CASSQGSDSYQPQHF. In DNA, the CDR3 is TGCGCCAGCAGCCAAGGATCGGACAGCTATCAGCCCCAGCATTTT.

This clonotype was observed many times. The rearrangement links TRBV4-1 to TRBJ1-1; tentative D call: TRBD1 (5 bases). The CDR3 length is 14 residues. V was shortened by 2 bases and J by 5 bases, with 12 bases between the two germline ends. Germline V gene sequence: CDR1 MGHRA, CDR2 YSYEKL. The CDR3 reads CASSQNLGPTEAFF. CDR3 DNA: TGCGCCAGCAGCCAAAACTTGGGGCCGACTGAAGCTTTCTTT.

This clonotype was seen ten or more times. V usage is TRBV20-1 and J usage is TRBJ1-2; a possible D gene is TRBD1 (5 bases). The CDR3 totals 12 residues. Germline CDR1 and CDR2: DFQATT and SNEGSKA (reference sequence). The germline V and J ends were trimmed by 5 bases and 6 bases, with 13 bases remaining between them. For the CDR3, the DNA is TGCAGTGCTCCTGGGGGGTACCATGGCTACACCTTC. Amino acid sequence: CSAPGGYHGYTF.